One sample yielded the 8 T cell receptor beta chains listed below, sequenced in a study of blood T cell repertoires in COVID-19. The repertoire was sequenced with immunoSEQ multiplex PCR; TCRdb's copy has only in-frame clones and lacks some. The table lists approximately 300,000 clones, roughly nine tenths of them singletons. Material: PBMCs or T cells enriched from blood (not recorded which). These receptors were taken from a man between 60 and 70 years old who had recovered from COVID-19.

This chain links TRBV27 with TRBJ2-1; TRBD2 agrees at 10 bases. Per germline, CDR1 MNHEY and CDR2 SMNVEV (reference sequence). The CDR3 has 15 residues. J lost 9 bases, V lost 3 bases, and 8 bases had no gene match. CDR3 coding DNA: TGTGCCAGCAGTTTGGATCTAGCGGGGGCGATTGAGCAGTTCTTC. Translation: CASSLDLAGAIEQFF.

The genes are TRBV12-3 or TRBV12-4 and TRBJ2-4; tentatively, D is TRBD2 (6 bases). The CDR3 runs 13 residues. Between the trimmed V and J ends, which lost 4 bases and 7 bases, there was a span of 11 bases. The CDR3 nucleotides are TGTGCCAGCAGTTCCATCCTAGCGAACATTCAGTACTTC. Translated: CASSSILANIQYF.

V gene TRBV30 combines with J gene TRBJ2-3; D possibly corresponds to TRBD2 (6 bases). Trimming stripped 3 bases from V and 2 bases from J, with 15 bases between. This CDR3 spans 15 amino acids. CDR1 and CDR2 (germline): GTSNPN, SVGIG (reference sequence). Here the CDR3 reads CAWRRGVSDTDTQYF. The CDR3 DNA sequence: TGTGCCTGGAGGCGCGGGGTTAGCGACACAGATACGCAGTATTTT.

The rearrangement joins TRBV7-9 to TRBJ1-2; 7 bases match TRBD1. Trimming cost V 7 bases and J 6 bases; bases outside gene matches: 8. Germline lookup yields CDR1 SEHNR and CDR2 FQNEAQ (reference sequence). CDR3 length equals 13 residues. The CDR3 nucleotides read TGTGCCAGCACCCCATTAGACAGGGATGGCTACACCTTC. It specifies CASTPLDRDGYTF.

The chain carries TRBV18 and TRBJ2-7; the match to TRBD2 covers 10 bases. The CDR3 sequence is 17 residues long. The V segment lost 3 bases and the J segment 0 bases; nucleotides outside the gene matches: 8. CDR1 is KGHSH, CDR2 LQKENI, per germline. CDR3 coding DNA: TGTGCCAGCTCACCTCGTTCACTAGCGGGGAACTCCTACGAGCAGTACTTC. As protein: CASSPRSLAGNSYEQYF.

CDR3: CASSLGHLDYSYEQYF. The CDR3 DNA is TGCGCCAGCAGCTTGGGGCACCTGGACTACTCCTACGAGCAGTACTTC. The chain employs TRBV5-1 and TRBJ2-7, with a tentative D call TRBD2 (6 bases). This CDR3 is built from 16 residues. The germline V gene has CDR1 SGHRS and CDR2 YFSETQ. The V end was cut by 0 bases, the J end by 0 bases, with 13 bases between.

This chain connects TRBV29-1 to TRBJ2-5; 11 nucleotides line up with TRBD1. The V segment lost 5 bases and the J segment 4 bases; nucleotides outside the gene matches: 12. The CDR3 has 16 amino acids. Germline CDR1 and CDR2: SQVTM and ANQGSEA. The CDR3 here is CSVIRPGTGGGETQYF. The CDR3 DNA sequence: TGCAGCGTTATACGCCCCGGGACAGGGGGTGGAGAGACCCAGTACTTC. Variable domain in full (rest from reference TRBV29-1 and TRBJ2-5): SAVISQKPSRDICQRGTSLTIQCQVDSQVTMMFWYRQQPGQSLTLIATANQGSEATYESGFVIDKFPISRPNLTFSTLTVSNMSPEDSSIYLCSVIRPGTGGGETQYFGPGTRLLVL.

The chain uses TRBV3-1 (or the pseudogene TRBV3-2) and TRBJ1-4; 10 bases agree with TRBD1. The CDR3 covers 15 residues. Germline CDR1 and CDR2: LGHDT and YNNKEL (reference sequence). The ends lost 4 bases at V and 5 bases at J; junction bases unmatched: 4. CDR3 bases: TGTGCCAGCAGCCGACCGGGACAGGGGAATGAAAAACTGTTTTTT. Encoded protein: CASSRPGQGNEKLFF.